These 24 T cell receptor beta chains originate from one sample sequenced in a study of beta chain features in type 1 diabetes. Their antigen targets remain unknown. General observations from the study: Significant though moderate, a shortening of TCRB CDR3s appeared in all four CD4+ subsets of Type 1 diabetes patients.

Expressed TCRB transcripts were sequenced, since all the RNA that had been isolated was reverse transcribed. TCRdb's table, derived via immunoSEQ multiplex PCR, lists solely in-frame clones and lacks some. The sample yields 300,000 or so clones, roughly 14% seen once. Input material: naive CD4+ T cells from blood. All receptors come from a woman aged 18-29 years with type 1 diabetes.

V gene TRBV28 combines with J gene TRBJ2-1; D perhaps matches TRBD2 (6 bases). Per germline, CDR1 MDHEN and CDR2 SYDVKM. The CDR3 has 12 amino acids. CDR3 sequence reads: CAPAGSYNEQFF. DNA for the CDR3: TGTGCTCCCGCGGGGTCCTACAATGAGCAGTTCTTC.

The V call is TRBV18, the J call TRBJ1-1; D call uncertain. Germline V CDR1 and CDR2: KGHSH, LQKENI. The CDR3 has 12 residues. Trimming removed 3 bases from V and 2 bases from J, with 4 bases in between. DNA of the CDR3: TGTGCCAGCTCACCGGCAAACACTGAAGCTTTCTTT. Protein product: CASSPANTEAFF.

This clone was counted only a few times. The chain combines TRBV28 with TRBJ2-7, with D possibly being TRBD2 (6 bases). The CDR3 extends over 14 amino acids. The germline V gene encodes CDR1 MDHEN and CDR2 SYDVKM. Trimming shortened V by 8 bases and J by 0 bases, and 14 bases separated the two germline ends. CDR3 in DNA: TGTGCCAGCCTCGGCGCCGGGAGCTCCTACGAGCAGTACTTC. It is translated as CASLGAGSSYEQYF.

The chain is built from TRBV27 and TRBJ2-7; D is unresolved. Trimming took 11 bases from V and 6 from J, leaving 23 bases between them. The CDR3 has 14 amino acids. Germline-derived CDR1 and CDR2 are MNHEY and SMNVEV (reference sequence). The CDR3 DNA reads TGTGCCGGGCGCCCTACCCCAGAACCCGGCGAGCAGTACGTC. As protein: CAGRPTPEPGEQYV.

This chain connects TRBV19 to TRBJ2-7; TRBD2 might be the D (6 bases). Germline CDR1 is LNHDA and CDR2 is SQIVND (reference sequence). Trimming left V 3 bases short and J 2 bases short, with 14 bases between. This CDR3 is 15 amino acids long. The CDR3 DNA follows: TGTGCCAGTAGTATTTGGACTAACCGTGCCTACGAGCAGTACTTC. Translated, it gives CASSIWTNRAYEQYF.

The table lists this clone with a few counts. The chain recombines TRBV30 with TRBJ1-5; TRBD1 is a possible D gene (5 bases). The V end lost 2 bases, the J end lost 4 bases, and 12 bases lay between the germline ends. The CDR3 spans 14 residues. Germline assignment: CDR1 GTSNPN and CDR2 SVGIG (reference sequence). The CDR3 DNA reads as TGTGCCTGGAGTTTCATCGGGGGGAATCAGCCCCAGCATTTT. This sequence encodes CAWSFIGGNQPQHF.

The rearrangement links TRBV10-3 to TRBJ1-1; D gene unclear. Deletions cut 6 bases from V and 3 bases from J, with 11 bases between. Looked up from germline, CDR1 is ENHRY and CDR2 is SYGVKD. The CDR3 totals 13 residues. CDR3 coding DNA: TGTGCCATCAGGATGAGAAGAGACACTGAAGCTTTCTTT. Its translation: CAIRMRRDTEAFF.

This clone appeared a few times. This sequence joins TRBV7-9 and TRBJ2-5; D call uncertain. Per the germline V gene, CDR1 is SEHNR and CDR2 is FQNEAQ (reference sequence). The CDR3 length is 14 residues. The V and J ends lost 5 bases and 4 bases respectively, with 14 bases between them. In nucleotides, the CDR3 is TGTGCCAGCAGCCAACCGACCAGGCTAGAGACCCAGTACTTC. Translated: CASSQPTRLETQYF.

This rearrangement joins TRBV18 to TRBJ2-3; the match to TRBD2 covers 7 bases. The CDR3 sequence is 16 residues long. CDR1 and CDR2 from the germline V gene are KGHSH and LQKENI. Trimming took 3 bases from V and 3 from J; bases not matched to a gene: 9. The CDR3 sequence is CASSPGEGHGTDTQYF. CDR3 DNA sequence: TGTGCCAGCTCACCGGGGGAGGGCCACGGTACAGATACGCAGTATTTT.

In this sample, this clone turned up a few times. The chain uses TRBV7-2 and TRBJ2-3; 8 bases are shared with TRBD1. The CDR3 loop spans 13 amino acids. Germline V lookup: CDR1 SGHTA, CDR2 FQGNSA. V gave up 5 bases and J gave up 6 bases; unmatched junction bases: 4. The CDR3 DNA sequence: TGTGCCAGCAGCCCGGGACAGGCGGATACGCAGTATTTT. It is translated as CASSPGQADTQYF.

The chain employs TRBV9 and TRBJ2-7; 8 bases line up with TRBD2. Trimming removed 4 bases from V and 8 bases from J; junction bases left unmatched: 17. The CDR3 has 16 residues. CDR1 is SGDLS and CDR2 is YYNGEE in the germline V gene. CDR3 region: CASSPLSLADPSQQYF. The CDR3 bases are TGTGCCAGCAGCCCATTATCACTAGCGGATCCCTCCCAGCAGTACTTC.

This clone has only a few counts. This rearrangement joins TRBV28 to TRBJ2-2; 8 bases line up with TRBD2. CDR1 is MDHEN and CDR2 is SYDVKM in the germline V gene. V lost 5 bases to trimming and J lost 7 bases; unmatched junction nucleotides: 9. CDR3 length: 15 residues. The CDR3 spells CASSKAGALVGELFF. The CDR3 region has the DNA TGTGCCAGCAGTAAAGCGGGAGCGTTGGTCGGGGAGCTGTTTTTT.

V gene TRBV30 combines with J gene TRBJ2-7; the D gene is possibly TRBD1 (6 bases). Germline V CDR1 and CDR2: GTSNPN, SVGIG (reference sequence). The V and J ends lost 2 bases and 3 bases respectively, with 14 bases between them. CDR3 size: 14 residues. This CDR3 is CAWSPGHLGYEQYV. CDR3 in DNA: TGTGCCTGGAGTCCGGGACACTTAGGCTACGAGCAGTACGTC.

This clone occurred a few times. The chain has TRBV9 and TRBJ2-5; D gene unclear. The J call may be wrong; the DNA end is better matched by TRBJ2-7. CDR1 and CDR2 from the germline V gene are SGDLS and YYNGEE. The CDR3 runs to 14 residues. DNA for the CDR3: TGTGCCAGCAGCGTAGGAAGTAGCTCCTACGAGCAGTACTTC. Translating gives CASSVGSSSYEQYF.

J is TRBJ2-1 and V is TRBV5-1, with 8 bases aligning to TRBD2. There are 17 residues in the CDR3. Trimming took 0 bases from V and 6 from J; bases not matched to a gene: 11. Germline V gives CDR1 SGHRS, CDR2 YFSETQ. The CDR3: CASSLDVFLAGGNEQFF. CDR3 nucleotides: TGCGCCAGCAGCTTGGATGTTTTTTTGGCGGGAGGCAATGAGCAGTTCTTC.

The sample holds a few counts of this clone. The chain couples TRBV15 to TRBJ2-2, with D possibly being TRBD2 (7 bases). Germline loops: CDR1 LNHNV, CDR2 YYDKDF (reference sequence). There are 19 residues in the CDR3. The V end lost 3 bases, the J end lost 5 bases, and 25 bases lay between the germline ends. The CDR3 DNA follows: TGTGCCACCAGCAGGAATTCTCCCGTGCTGGGGGGGCGGACCGGGGAGCTGTTTTTT. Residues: CATSRNSPVLGGRTGELFF.

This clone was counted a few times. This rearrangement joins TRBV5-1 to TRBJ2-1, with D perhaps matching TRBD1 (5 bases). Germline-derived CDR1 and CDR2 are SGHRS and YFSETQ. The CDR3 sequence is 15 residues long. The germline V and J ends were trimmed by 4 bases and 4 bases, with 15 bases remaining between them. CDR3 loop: CASSLAHTGYNEQFF. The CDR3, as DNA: TGCGCCAGCAGCCTTGCGCATACAGGTTACAATGAGCAGTTCTTC.

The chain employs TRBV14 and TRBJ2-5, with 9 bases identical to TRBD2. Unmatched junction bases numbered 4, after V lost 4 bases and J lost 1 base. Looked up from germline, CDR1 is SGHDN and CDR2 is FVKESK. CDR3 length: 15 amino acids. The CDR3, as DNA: TGTGCCAGCAGCCCGGGACTAGCAGCCCAAGAGACCCAGTACTTC. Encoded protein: CASSPGLAAQETQYF.

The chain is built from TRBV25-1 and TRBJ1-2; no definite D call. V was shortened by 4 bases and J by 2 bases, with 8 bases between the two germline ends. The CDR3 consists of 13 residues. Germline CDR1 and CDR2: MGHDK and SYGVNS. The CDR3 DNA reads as TGTGCCAGCAGTGCCCCCCAAAACTATGGCTACACCTTC. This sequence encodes CASSAPQNYGYTF.

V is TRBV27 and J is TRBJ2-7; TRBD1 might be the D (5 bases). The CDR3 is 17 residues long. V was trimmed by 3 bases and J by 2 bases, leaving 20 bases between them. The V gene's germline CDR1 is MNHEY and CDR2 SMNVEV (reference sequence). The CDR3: CASSFNRGSLRPYEQYF. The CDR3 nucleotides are TGTGCCAGCAGTTTCAATAGGGGCTCACTAAGGCCCTACGAGCAGTACTTC.

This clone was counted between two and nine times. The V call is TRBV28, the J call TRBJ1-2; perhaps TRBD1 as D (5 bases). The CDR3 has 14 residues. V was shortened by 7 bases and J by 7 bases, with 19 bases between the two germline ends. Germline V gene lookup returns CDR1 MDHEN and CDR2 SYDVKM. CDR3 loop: CASILGGSTPGYTF. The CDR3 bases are TGTGCCAGCATCCTCGGGGGTAGCACCCCTGGCTACACCTTC.

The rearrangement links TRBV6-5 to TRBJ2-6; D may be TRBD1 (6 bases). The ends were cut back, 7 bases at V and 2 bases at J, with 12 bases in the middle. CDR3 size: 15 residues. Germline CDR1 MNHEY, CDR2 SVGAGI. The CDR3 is CASTPGQPGANVLTF. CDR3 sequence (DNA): TGTGCCAGCACCCCGGGACAACCTGGGGCCAACGTCCTGACTTTC.

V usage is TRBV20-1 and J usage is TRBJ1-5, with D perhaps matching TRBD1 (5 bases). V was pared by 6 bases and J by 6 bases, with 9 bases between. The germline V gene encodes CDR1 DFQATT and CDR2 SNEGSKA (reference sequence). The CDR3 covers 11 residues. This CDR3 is CSAQGRQPQHF. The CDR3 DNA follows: TGCAGTGCGCAGGGCCGTCAGCCCCAGCATTTT.

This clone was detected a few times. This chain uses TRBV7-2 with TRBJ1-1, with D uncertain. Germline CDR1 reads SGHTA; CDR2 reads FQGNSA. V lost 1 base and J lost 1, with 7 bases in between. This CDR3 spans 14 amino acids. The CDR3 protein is CASSLGAENTEAFF. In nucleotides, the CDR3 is TGTGCCAGCAGCTTAGGGGCAGAGAACACTGAAGCTTTCTTT.